This T cell receptor (beta chain) was captured in a study of T cells in Graves' hyperthyroidism and ophthalmopathy. Study at large: Upon initial diagnosis and before any treatment, peripheral blood was collected.

Template material for amplifying TCR beta CDR3 regions consisted of RNA transcripts. The TCR CDR3 first-round RT-PCR relied on the HTBI primer set. TCRdb re-called the multiplex PCR reads with MiXCR, one entry per CDR3 protein. The table lists around 720,000 distinct CDR3 sequences, approximately 40% of them singletons. From germline, CDR1 is MGHRA and CDR2 YSYEKL. V shed 4 bases and J shed 0 bases, with 7 bases lying between them. CDR3 length equals 13 residues. In this sample, this clonotype turned up a few times. The chain is built from TRBV4-1 and TRBJ2-7, with a weak D call TRBD1 (6 bases). The receptor's source is a middle-aged woman with Graves' hyperthyroidism. The sample consisted of blood. CDR3 amino acids: CASSRDNSYEQYF. DNA of the CDR3: TGCGCCAGCAGCCGGGACAACTCCTACGAGCAGTACTTC.